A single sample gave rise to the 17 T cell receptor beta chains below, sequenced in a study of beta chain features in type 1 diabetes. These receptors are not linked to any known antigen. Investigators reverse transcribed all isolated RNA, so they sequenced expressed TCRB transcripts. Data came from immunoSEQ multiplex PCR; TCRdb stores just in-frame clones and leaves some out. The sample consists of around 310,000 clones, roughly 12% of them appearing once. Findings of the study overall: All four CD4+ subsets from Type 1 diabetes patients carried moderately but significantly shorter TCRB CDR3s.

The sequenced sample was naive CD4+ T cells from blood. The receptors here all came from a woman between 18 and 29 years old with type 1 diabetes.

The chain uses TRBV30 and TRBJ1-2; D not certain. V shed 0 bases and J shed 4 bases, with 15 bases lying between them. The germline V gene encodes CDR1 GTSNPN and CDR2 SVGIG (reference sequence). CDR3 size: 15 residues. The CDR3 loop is CAWSVGGSVLYGYTF. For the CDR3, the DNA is TGTGCCTGGAGTGTAGGAGGGTCGGTTCTCTATGGCTACACCTTC.

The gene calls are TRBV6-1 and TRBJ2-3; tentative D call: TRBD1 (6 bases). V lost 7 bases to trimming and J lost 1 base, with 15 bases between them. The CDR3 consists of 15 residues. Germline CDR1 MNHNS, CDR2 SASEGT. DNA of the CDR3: TGTGCCAGCATGAATCAGGGGCTCGGCACAGATACGCAGTATTTT. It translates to CASMNQGLGTDTQYF.

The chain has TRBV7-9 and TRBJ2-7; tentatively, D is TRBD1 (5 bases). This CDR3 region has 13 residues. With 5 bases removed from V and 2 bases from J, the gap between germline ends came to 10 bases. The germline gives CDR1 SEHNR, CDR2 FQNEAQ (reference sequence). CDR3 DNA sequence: TGTGCCAGCAGCGTTGACAGCCCCTACGAGCAGTACTTC. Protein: CASSVDSPYEQYF.

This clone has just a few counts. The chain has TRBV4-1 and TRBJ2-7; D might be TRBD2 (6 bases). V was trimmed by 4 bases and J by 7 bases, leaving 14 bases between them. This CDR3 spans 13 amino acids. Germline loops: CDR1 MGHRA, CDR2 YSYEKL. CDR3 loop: CASSRDFGGEQYF. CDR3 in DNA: TGCGCCAGCAGCCGGGACTTTGGAGGGGAGCAGTACTTC.

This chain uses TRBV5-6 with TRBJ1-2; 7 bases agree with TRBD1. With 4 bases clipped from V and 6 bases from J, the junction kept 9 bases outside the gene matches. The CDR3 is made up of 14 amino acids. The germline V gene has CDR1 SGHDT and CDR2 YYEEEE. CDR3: CASSDTGAGNGYTF. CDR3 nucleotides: TGTGCCAGCAGCGACACAGGGGCGGGGAATGGCTACACCTTC.

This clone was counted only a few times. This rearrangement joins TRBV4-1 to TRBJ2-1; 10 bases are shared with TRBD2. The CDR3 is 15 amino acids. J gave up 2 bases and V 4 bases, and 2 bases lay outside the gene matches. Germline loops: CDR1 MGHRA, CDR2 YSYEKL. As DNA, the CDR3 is TGCGCCAGCAGCCCCGGGACTAGCGCCTACAATGAGCAGTTCTTC. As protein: CASSPGTSAYNEQFF.

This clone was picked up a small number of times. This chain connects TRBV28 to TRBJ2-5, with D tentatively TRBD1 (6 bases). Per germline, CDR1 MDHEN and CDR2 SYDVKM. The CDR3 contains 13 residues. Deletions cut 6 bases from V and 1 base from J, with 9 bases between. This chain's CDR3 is CASRTGSQETQYF. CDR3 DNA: TGTGCCAGCAGAACAGGGTCCCAAGAGACCCAGTACTTC.

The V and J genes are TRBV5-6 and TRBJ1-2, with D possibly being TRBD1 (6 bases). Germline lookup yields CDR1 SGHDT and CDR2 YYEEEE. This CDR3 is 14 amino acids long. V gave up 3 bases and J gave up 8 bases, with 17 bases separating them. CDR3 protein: CASSWGGRAGGYTF. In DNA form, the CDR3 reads TGTGCCAGCAGCTGGGGGGGCCGAGCGGGCGGCTACACCTTC.

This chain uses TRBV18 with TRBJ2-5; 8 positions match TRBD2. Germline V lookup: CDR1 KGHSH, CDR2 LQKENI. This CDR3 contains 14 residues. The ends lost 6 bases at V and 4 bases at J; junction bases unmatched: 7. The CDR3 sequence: CASSPIGGGETQYF. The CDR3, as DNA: TGTGCCAGCTCCCCCATCGGGGGGGGAGAGACCCAGTACTTC.

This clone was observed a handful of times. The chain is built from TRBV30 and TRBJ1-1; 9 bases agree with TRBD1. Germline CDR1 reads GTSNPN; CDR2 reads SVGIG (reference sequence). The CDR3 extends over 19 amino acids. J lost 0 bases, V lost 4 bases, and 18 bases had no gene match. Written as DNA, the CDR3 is TGTGCCTGGAATCCTCCCGGGACAGGGACTTTTATGATGAACACTGAAGCTTTCTTT. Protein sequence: CAWNPPGTGTFMMNTEAFF.

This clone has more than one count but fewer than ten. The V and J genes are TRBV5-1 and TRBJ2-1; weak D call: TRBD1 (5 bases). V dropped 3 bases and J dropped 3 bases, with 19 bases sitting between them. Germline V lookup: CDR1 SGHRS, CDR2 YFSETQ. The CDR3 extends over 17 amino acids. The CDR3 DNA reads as TGCGCCAGCAGCTCGATTAACAGGCCCGGCGGCTACAATGAGCAGTTCTTC. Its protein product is CASSSINRPGGYNEQFF.

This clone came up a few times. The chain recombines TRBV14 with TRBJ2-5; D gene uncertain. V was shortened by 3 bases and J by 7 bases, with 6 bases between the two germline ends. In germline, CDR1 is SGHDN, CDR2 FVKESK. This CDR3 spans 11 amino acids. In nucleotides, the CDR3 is TGTGCCAGCAGCCAGCAGGCGACCCAGTACTTC. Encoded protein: CASSQQATQYF.

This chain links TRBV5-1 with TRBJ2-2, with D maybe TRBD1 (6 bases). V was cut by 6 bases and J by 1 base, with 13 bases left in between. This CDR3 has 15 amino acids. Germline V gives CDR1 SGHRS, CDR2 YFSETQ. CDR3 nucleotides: TGCGCCAGCACCCCACGGACAGAGAACACCGGGGAGCTGTTTTTT. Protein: CASTPRTENTGELFF. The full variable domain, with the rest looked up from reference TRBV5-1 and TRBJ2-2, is KAGVTQTPRYLIKTRGQQVTLSCSPISGHRSVSWYQQTPGQGLQFLFEYFSETQRNKGNFPGRFSGRQFSNSRSEMNVSTLELGDSALYLCASTPRTENTGELFFGEGSRLTVL.

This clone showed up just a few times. CDR3 DNA: TGTGCCAGCTCGGGCGGGAGGGCCAGCTACAATGAGCAGTTCTTC. It specifies CASSGGRASYNEQFF. The V call is TRBV18, the J call TRBJ2-1, with 9 bases identical to TRBD2. Germline V lookup: CDR1 KGHSH, CDR2 LQKENI. V shed 6 bases and J 3 bases; nucleotides not matched to a gene: 6. There are 15 residues in the CDR3.

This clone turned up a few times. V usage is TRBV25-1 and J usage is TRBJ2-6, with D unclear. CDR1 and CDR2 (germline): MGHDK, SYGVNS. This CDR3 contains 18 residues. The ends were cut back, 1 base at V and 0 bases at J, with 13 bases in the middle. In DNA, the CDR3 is TGTGCCAGCAGTGAATTGAAACAGATCAGCTCTGGGGCCAACGTCCTGACTTTC. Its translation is CASSELKQISSGANVLTF.

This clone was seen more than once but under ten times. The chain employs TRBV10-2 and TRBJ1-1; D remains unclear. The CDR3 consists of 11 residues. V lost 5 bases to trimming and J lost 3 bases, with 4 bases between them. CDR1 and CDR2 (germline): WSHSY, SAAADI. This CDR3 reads CASSRDTEAFF. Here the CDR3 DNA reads TGCGCCAGCAGTCGGGACACTGAAGCTTTCTTT.

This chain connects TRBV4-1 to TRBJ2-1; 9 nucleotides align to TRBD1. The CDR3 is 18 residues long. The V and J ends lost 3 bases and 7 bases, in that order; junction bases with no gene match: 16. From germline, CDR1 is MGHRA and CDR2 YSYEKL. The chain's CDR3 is CASSQATLGTGLRNEQFF. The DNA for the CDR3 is TGCGCCAGCAGCCAGGCCACCCTCGGGACAGGGCTTCGTAATGAGCAGTTCTTC.